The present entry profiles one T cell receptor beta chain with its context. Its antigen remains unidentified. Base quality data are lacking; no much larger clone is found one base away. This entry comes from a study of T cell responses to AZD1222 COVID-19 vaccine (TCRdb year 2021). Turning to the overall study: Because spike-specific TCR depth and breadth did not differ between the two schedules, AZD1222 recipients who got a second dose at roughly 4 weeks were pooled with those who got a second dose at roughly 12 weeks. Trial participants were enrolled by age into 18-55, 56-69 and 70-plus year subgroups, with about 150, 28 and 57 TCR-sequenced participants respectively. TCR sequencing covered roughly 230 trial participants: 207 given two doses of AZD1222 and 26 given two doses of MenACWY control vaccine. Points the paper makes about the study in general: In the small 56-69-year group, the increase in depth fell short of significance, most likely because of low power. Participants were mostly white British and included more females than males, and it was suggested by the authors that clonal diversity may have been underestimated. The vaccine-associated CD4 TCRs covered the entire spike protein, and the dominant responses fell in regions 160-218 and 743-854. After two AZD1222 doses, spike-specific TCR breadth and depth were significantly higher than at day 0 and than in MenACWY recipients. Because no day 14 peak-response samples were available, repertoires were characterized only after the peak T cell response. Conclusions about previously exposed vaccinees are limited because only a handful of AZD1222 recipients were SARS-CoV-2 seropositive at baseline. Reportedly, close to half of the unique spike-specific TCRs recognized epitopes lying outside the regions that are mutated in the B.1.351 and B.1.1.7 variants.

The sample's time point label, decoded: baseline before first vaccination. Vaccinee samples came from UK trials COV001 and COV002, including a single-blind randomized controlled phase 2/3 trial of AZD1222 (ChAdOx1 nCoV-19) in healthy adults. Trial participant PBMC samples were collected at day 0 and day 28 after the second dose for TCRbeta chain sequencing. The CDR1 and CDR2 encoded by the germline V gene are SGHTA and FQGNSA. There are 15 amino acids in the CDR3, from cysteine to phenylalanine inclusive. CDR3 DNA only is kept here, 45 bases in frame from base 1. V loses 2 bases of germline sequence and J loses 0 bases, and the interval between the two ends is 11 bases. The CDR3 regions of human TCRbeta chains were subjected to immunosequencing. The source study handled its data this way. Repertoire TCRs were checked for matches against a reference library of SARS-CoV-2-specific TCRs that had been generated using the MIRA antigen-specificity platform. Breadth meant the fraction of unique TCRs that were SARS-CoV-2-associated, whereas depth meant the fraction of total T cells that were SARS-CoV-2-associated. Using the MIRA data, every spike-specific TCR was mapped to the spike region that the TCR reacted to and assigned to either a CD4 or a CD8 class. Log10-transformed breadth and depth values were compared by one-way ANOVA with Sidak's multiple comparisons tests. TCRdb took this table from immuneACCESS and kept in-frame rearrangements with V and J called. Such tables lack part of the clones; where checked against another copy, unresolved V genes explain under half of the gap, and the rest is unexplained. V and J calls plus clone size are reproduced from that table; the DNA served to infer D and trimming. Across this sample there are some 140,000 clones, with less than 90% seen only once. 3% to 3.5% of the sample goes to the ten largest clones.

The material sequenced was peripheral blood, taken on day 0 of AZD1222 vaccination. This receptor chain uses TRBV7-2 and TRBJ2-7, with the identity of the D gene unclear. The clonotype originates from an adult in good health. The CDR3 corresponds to CASSLIDRTSYEQYF. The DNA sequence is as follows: TGTGCCAGCAGCTTAATTGACCGAACCTCCTACGAGCAGTACTTC.